Listed below are T cell receptor beta chains from one sample, sequenced in a study of blood T cell repertoires in COVID-19. Clones were sequenced by immunoSEQ multiplex PCR, and TCRdb holds only the in-frame ones, with some missing. Among some 190,000 clones, approximately 90% were seen once, and the ten largest hold under 5%. Sequencing used peripheral blood. These receptors were collected from a human donor in a cohort sampled during active COVID-19. Each CDR3 is given with its conserved first and last residue. Fields, in order: clone size, D gene, V gene, J gene, CDR3 protein, CDR3 DNA. A D gene is named only where the DNA matches it firmly. Clone sizes are given selectively: once, few, many, or a class where the clone is expanded.

abundance: .
d_gene: TRBD2
v_gene: TRBV6-2/TRBV6-3
j_gene: TRBJ2-6
CDR3aa: CASSYGILAGGLSGANVLTF
CDR3nt: TGTGCCAGCAGTTACGGCATACTAGCGGGGGGGCTCTCTGGGGCCAACGTCCTGACTTTC

abundance: .
d_gene: TRBD1
v_gene: TRBV7-2
j_gene: TRBJ1-2
CDR3aa: CASSLEDRDEGYGYTF
CDR3nt: TGTGCCAGCAGCTTAGAGGACAGGGACGAGGGCTATGGCTACACCTTC

abundance: .
d_gene: TRBD2
v_gene: TRBV20-1
j_gene: TRBJ2-7
CDR3aa: CSAAGEGQYF
CDR3nt: TGCAGTGCTGCGGGAGAAGGGCAGTACTTC

abundance: .
d_gene: .
v_gene: TRBV10-2
j_gene: TRBJ2-1
CDR3aa: CASSLDQRGRQFF
CDR3nt: TGCGCCAGCAGCCTTGATCAGCGCGGGCGGCAGTTCTTC

abundance: .
d_gene: TRBD1
v_gene: TRBV28
j_gene: TRBJ1-1
CDR3aa: CASSSPGTGAPVTNTEAFF
CDR3nt: TGTGCCAGCAGTTCCCCCGGGACAGGGGCGCCTGTTACGAACACTGAAGCTTTCTTT

abundance: .
d_gene: TRBD2
v_gene: TRBV19
j_gene: TRBJ2-1
CDR3aa: CASSMSAGLVYNEQFF
CDR3nt: TGTGCCAGTAGTATGTCGGCGGGACTAGTCTACAATGAGCAGTTCTTC

abundance: .
d_gene: TRBD2
v_gene: TRBV5-6
j_gene: TRBJ2-7
CDR3aa: CASSPGASGASYEQYF
CDR3nt: TGTGCCAGCAGCCCTGGAGCCAGCGGGGCGTCCTACGAGCAGTACTTC

abundance: .
d_gene: .
v_gene: TRBV10-3
j_gene: TRBJ2-2
CDR3aa: CAISTRAGTGELFF
CDR3nt: TGTGCCATCAGTACAAGGGCGGGCACCGGGGAGCTGTTTTTT

abundance: .
d_gene: TRBD1
v_gene: TRBV5-8
j_gene: TRBJ1-2
CDR3aa: CASSWGTRGRGYTF
CDR3nt: TGTGCCAGCAGCTGGGGAACCAGGGGGCGAGGCTACACCTTC

abundance: .
d_gene: .
v_gene: TRBV7-8
j_gene: TRBJ2-7
CDR3aa: CASSLVPNAGYYEQYF
CDR3nt: TGTGCCAGCAGCTTAGTCCCCAATGCCGGGTACTACGAGCAGTACTTC

abundance: .
d_gene: TRBD1
v_gene: TRBV9
j_gene: TRBJ2-7
CDR3aa: CASSSGTGMGYEQYF
CDR3nt: TGTGCCAGCAGCTCTGGGACAGGGATGGGGTACGAGCAGTACTTC

abundance: .
d_gene: TRBD1
v_gene: TRBV7-6
j_gene: TRBJ1-6
CDR3aa: CASSSGQGRGDSPLHF
CDR3nt: TGTGCCAGCAGCTCAGGACAGGGCAGGGGTGATTCACCCCTCCACTTT

abundance: .
d_gene: TRBD2
v_gene: TRBV19
j_gene: TRBJ2-1
CDR3aa: CASSIGTSARAYNEQFF
CDR3nt: TGTGCCAGTAGTATCGGGACTAGCGCGCGGGCCTACAATGAGCAGTTCTTC

abundance: .
d_gene: TRBD1
v_gene: TRBV28
j_gene: TRBJ2-7
CDR3aa: CASSTPGRGYEQYF
CDR3nt: TGTGCCAGCAGTACCCCTGGCAGGGGGTACGAGCAGTACTTC

abundance: once
d_gene: TRBD2
v_gene: TRBV27
j_gene: TRBJ2-7
CDR3aa: CASSPLGGLAGVYEQYF
CDR3nt: TGTGCCAGCAGTCCCCTGGGGGGACTAGCGGGAGTCTACGAGCAGTACTTC

abundance: .
d_gene: TRBD1
v_gene: TRBV6-4
j_gene: TRBJ1-5
CDR3aa: CASSLQGGDQPQHF
CDR3nt: TGTGCCAGCAGCCTACAGGGGGGCGATCAGCCCCAGCATTTT

abundance: .
d_gene: TRBD1
v_gene: TRBV19
j_gene: TRBJ2-2
CDR3aa: CASSGDRMNTGELFF
CDR3nt: TGTGCCAGTAGTGGGGACAGGATGAACACCGGGGAGCTGTTTTTT

abundance: once
d_gene: TRBD1
v_gene: TRBV6-1
j_gene: TRBJ1-2
CDR3aa: CASSEAGGLTYGYTF
CDR3nt: TGTGCCAGCAGTGAAGCAGGGGGCTTAACCTATGGCTACACCTTC

abundance: once
d_gene: .
v_gene: TRBV7-9
j_gene: TRBJ1-1
CDR3aa: CASSPGGVTEAFF
CDR3nt: TGTGCCAGCAGCCCGGGTGGAGTCACTGAAGCTTTCTTT

abundance: .
d_gene: TRBD1
v_gene: TRBV5-1
j_gene: TRBJ2-5
CDR3aa: CASSLGTGGFNGYETQYF
CDR3nt: TGCGCCAGCAGCTTGGGGACAGGGGGCTTCAACGGGTACGAGACCCAGTACTTC

abundance: .
d_gene: .
v_gene: TRBV30
j_gene: TRBJ2-7
CDR3aa: CAWDRFNYEQYF
CDR3nt: TGTGCCTGGGACAGGTTTAACTACGAGCAGTACTTC

abundance: .
d_gene: TRBD1
v_gene: TRBV11-2
j_gene: TRBJ1-6
CDR3aa: CASSTTGVQGYSPLHF
CDR3nt: TGTGCCAGCAGCACAACAGGGGTCCAAGGGTATTCACCCCTCCACTTT

abundance: once
d_gene: .
v_gene: TRBV11-2
j_gene: TRBJ1-1
CDR3aa: CASSLGMSGAEAFF
CDR3nt: TGTGCCAGCAGCTTAGGCATGTCCGGAGCTGAAGCTTTCTTT

abundance: .
d_gene: TRBD1
v_gene: TRBV4-1
j_gene: TRBJ2-7
CDR3aa: CASSQPTGITYEQYF
CDR3nt: TGCGCCAGCAGCCAACCGACAGGGATTACCTACGAGCAGTACTTC

abundance: .
d_gene: TRBD2
v_gene: TRBV14
j_gene: TRBJ2-7
CDR3aa: CASSQVGLAGDEQYF
CDR3nt: TGTGCCAGCAGCCAAGTCGGACTAGCGGGAGACGAGCAGTACTTC

abundance: .
d_gene: TRBD1
v_gene: TRBV7-8
j_gene: TRBJ2-3
CDR3aa: CASSKKLDRVEDTQYF
CDR3nt: TGTGCCAGCAGCAAAAAATTGGACAGGGTTGAAGATACGCAGTATTTT

abundance: .
d_gene: .
v_gene: TRBV5-1
j_gene: TRBJ2-2
CDR3aa: CASSGHTNTGELFF
CDR3nt: TGCGCCAGCTCGGGACACACCAACACCGGGGAGCTGTTTTTT

abundance: .
d_gene: TRBD1
v_gene: TRBV5-1
j_gene: TRBJ1-4
CDR3aa: CASSPGTGSGEKLFF
CDR3nt: TGCGCCAGCAGCCCCGGGACAGGGTCAGGTGAAAAACTGTTTTTT

abundance: .
d_gene: .
v_gene: TRBV21-1
j_gene: TRBJ1-6
CDR3aa: CATRIASEGYNSPLHF
CDR3nt: TGTGCCACCAGGATTGCGAGTGAGGGCTATAATTCACCCCTCCACTTT

abundance: .
d_gene: TRBD2
v_gene: TRBV7-2
j_gene: TRBJ2-1
CDR3aa: CASSLSLAGNNEQFF
CDR3nt: TGTGCCAGCAGCTTATCCCTAGCGGGTAACAATGAGCAGTTCTTC

abundance: .
d_gene: TRBD1
v_gene: TRBV9
j_gene: TRBJ1-2
CDR3aa: CASSVTDRNPFGYTF
CDR3nt: TGTGCCAGCAGCGTAACGGACAGGAACCCTTTTGGCTACACCTTC

abundance: .
d_gene: TRBD1
v_gene: TRBV7-9
j_gene: TRBJ2-2
CDR3aa: CASRQGLNTGELFF
CDR3nt: TGTGCCAGCCGACAGGGCCTAAACACCGGGGAGCTGTTTTTT

abundance: .
d_gene: .
v_gene: TRBV3-1/TRBV3-2
j_gene: TRBJ2-7
CDR3aa: CASSQLHCGAYEQYF
CDR3nt: TGTGCCAGCAGCCAACTCCACTGCGGTGCCTACGAGCAGTACTTC

abundance: .
d_gene: TRBD1
v_gene: TRBV10-3
j_gene: TRBJ2-2
CDR3aa: CAISGTGDTGELFF
CDR3nt: TGTGCCATCAGTGGGACAGGGGATACAGGGGAGCTGTTTTTT

abundance: .
d_gene: TRBD1
v_gene: TRBV11-2
j_gene: TRBJ2-7
CDR3aa: CASSLDRGHPYEQYF
CDR3nt: TGTGCCAGCAGCTTAGACAGGGGGCACCCCTACGAGCAGTACTTC

abundance: .
d_gene: .
v_gene: TRBV7-2
j_gene: TRBJ2-2
CDR3aa: CASSLIRSGELFF
CDR3nt: TGTGCCAGCAGCTTAATACGTAGCGGGGAGCTGTTTTTT